The rows below give T cell receptor beta chains drawn from one sample of a study of T cell responses to AZD1222 COVID-19 vaccine. Measured with immunoSEQ multiplex PCR; TCRdb has only the in-frame clones, and not every one. The table includes 120,000 to 150,000 clones, 85% to 90% detected once. The input for sequencing was peripheral blood, taken on day 0 of AZD1222 vaccination. These receptors originate from an adult in good health. Each CDR3 is given without its conserved first and last residue. A D gene is named only where the DNA matches it firmly.

d_call | v_call | cdr3_aa
- | TRBV4-2 | ASSQDRAAPQH
- | TRBV16 | ASSQSRRQGPTGELF
- | TRBV6-1 | ASSEQGKYTEAF
TRBD2 | TRBV10-3 | AINTGTSYNEQF
TRBD1 | TRBV7-6 | ASSLTFGTDTEAF
TRBD1 | TRBV6-5 | ASRDREIGSPLH
- | TRBV11-3 | ASSLVDGEAF
TRBD1 | TRBV4-1 | ASSQGQGASYEQF
- | TRBV4-1 | ASSQDRGGNTEAF
- | TRBV3-1/TRBV3-2 | ASSLSEGGTVGYT
- | TRBV28 | ASSLRDPYEQY
TRBD1 | TRBV14 | ASSQGLGQGDMGSNQPQH
TRBD1 | TRBV5-1 | ASSLQGDSGNTIY
TRBD2 | TRBV27 | ASSSQTSGRIYNEQF
- | TRBV30 | AWSPNAASYNEQF
- | TRBV19 | ASSIYNEQF
- | TRBV9 | ASSVSPSGRELF
TRBD2 | TRBV30 | AWSWASGLYNEQF
- | TRBV2 | ASSVGRGQPQH
- | TRBV11-2 | ASSAGNMNTEAF
- | TRBV27 | ASSLRQNYGYT
- | TRBV7-8 | ASSARDGFVEKLF
TRBD2 | TRBV7-9 | ASTLRSAGPRTDTQY
TRBD2 | TRBV19 | ASSGGGTPAQY
TRBD1 | TRBV18 | ASSPRPTGTGGSGGNTIY
TRBD1 | TRBV7-9 | ASSLGGTGQTYGYT
- | TRBV12-3/TRBV12-4 | ASSFLEGETQY
TRBD1 | TRBV4-3 | ASSQERQGSETQY
- | TRBV27 | ASSPRQTNYGYT
TRBD1 | TRBV4-3 | ASSQLGGLALDTQY
- | TRBV11-2 | ASSNMEAF
- | TRBV4-2 | ASSRSERDNEQF
TRBD1 | TRBV6-5 | ASSLGTGRTDTQY
- | TRBV14 | AGRADTGELF
- | TRBV10-3 | AISENPGGNTEAF
- | TRBV29-1 | SVGGDTDTQY
TRBD2 | TRBV19 | ASSSALAGFQGDIQY